The present TCR beta chain was sequenced within a study of T cell responses to AZD1222 COVID-19 vaccine. Study outcomes and limitations: White British ancestry dominated among donors, who included more females, and clonal diversity was possibly underestimated. A reported finding is that nearly half of spike-specific TCRs target unmutated variant regions.

Assay: immunoSEQ multiplex PCR; the TCRdb copy retains only in-frame clones and omits some. This table has some 100,000 clones, around 90% appearing once. Points on this clone: What it recognizes is unknown.

The input for sequencing was peripheral blood, taken 28 days after the second AZD1222 dose. The sequence was obtained from an adult who received the AZD1222 COVID-19 vaccine.

This CDR3 reads CAWSVVRDYEQYF. CDR3 coding DNA: TGTGCCTGGAGTGTAGTCAGGGACTACGAGCAGTACTTC. The chain recombines TRBV30 with TRBJ2-7; a weak D match, TRBD1 (5 bases). From germline, CDR1 is GTSNPN and CDR2 SVGIG (reference sequence). The CDR3 loop spans 13 amino acids. The V end lost 0 bases, the J end lost 3 bases, and 9 bases lay between the germline ends.